The 5 T cell receptor beta chains reported below all come from one sample, sequenced in a study of chemoradiotherapy in HPV16-positive cancers. Sequenced by immunoSEQ multiplex PCR; TCRdb stores in-frame clones only, minus some. The sample consists of about 3,500 clones, 84% of them appearing once. Material: tumor tissue, obtained from a patient who underwent chemoradiotherapy. The receptors stem from a human donor with HPV-associated anogenital cancer.

The chain recombines TRBV6-4 with TRBJ1-2, with 8 bases identical to TRBD1. Germline V gene data show CDR1 as MRHNA and CDR2 as SNTAGT. The length of the CDR3 is 13 residues. V trimming: 6 bases; J trimming: 2 bases; junction bases outside the gene matches: 2. Written as DNA, the CDR3 is TGTGCCAGCAGCCGGGACAGGAACTATGGCTACACCTTC. Protein: CASSRDRNYGYTF.

This clone has a handful of counts. The chain recombines TRBV5-4 with TRBJ1-2, with a possible D match to TRBD1 (5 bases). Germline V gene data show CDR1 as SGHNT and CDR2 as YYREEE (reference sequence). The CDR3 is 14 amino acids. The V end lost 4 bases, the J end lost 1 base, and 11 bases lay between the germline ends. This CDR3 is CASSREGFNYGYTF. CDR3 sequence (DNA): TGTGCCAGCAGCCGGGAGGGGTTTAACTATGGCTACACCTTC. Variable domain in full (rest from reference TRBV5-4 and TRBJ1-2): ETGVTQSPTHLIKTRGQQVTLRCSSQSGHNTVSWYQQALGQGPQFIFQYYREEENGRGNFPPRFSGLQFPNYSSELNVNALELDDSALYLCASSREGFNYGYTFGSGTRLTVV.

The rearrangement uses TRBV28 and TRBJ2-1, with D tentatively TRBD2 (6 bases). Germline V CDR1 and CDR2: MDHEN, SYDVKM. Trimming took 3 bases from V and 0 from J, leaving 9 bases between them. This CDR3 region has 15 residues. CDR3 in amino acids: CASSFSGSSYNEQFF. The CDR3 DNA reads as TGTGCCAGCAGTTTTAGCGGAAGCTCCTACAATGAGCAGTTCTTC.

The rearrangement uses TRBV6-6 and TRBJ2-5; 7 bases are a match to TRBD2. Germline CDR1 and CDR2: MNHNY and SVGAGI (reference sequence). Trimming at V came to 5 bases and at J to 4 bases, leaving 10 bases not matched to a gene. CDR3 length: 15 amino acids. The CDR3 nucleotides are TGTGCCAGCAGTGGCTTTAGGGGCGGGGGAGAGACCCAGTACTTC. This encodes CASSGFRGGGETQYF.

This clone has just a few counts. This chain joins TRBV30 and TRBJ1-1, with unresolved D. Germline V gene data show CDR1 as GTSNPN and CDR2 as SVGIG (reference sequence). V lost 0 bases, J lost 1 base, and 12 bases lay in between. The CDR3 sequence is 15 residues long. CDR3 region: CAWSVPGAGNTEAFF. Here the CDR3 DNA reads TGTGCCTGGAGTGTCCCCGGAGCGGGGAACACTGAAGCTTTCTTT.